The source of this TCR beta chain is a study of sequential checkpoint blockade in melanoma. About the study: Patients were randomized 1:1 to nivolumab-then-ipilimumab or ipilimumab-then-nivolumab first-line.

Some clones are missing from TCRdb's copy, which holds only in-frame ones; the method was immunoSEQ multiplex PCR. The table lists 20,000 or so clones, 72% of them singletons. V was shortened by 4 bases and J by 5 bases, with 12 bases between the two germline ends. Germline CDR1 SNHLY, CDR2 FYNNEI. This CDR3 has 14 residues. Treatment of the sample: randomized to nivolumab then ipilimumab (arm A) or the reverse (arm B). No patient had prior DNA-damaging chemotherapy. From thawed PBMCs, live CD3+CD8+ cells negative for CD19 and CD56 were sorted. This receptor was obtained from a human donor with melanoma. The J gene is TRBJ1-3, the V gene TRBV2, with D perhaps matching TRBD1 (6 bases). The sample in question was CD8+ T cells sorted from blood (inferred from file names), obtained from a patient given nivolumab and ipilimumab in sequence. The CDR3 loop reads CASSVGGARNTIYF. DNA for the CDR3: TGTGCCAGCAGTGTTGGGGGCGCCCGAAACACCATATATTTT.